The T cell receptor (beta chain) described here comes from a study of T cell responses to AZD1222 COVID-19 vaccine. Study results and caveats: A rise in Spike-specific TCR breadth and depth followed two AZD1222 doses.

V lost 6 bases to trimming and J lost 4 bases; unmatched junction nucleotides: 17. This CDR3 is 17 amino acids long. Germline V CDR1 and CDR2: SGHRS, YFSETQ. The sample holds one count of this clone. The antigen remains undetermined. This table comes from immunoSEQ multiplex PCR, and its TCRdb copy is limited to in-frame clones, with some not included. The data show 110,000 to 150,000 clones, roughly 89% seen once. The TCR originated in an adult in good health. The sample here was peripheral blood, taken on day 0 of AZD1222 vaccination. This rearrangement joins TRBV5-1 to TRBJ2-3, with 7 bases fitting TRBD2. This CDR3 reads CASNQNPSAGEADTQYF. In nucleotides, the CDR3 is TGCGCCAGCAACCAAAACCCCTCGGCGGGAGAAGCAGATACGCAGTATTTT. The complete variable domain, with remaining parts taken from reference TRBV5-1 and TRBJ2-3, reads KAGVTQTPRYLIKTRGQQVTLSCSPISGHRSVSWYQQTPGQGLQFLFEYFSETQRNKGNFPGRFSGRQFSNSRSEMNVSTLELGDSALYLCASNQNPSAGEADTQYFGPGTRLTVL.